Reported below is one TCR beta chain. Its specificity is not known. TCRdb keeps only in-frame clones here, not all; method: immunoSEQ multiplex PCR. This sample has around 150,000 clones, with just under 85% found just once. With 4 bases clipped from V and 1 base from J, the junction kept 4 bases outside the gene matches. Germline V gives CDR1 SGHTS, CDR2 YDEGEE. The CDR3 extends over 15 amino acids. The sample comes from a study of cytomegalovirus exposure and HLA in healthy donors. Study-level background: The 120 validation repertoires were produced on the same platform as the approximately 620 repertoires of the first cohort. This was reported in a later analysis.

General study findings and limits: One later analysis, an examination of the roughly 130 validation repertoires, found that first-cohort TCR clusters tended to co-occur in them.

This clonotype was obtained from a man aged 25 to 45 in good health and CMV-seropositive. Sample: PBMCs. The chain joins TRBV5-8 to TRBJ2-7; 11 bases are shared with TRBD2. CDR3 coding DNA: TGTGCCAGCAGCCTAAGACTAGCGGGGTCCTACGAGCAGTACTTC. It yields the protein CASSLRLAGSYEQYF.